Presented here are 9 T cell receptor beta chains from one specimen sequenced in a study of blood T cells in healthy people across ages. A second PCR, run for about 7 to 11 cycles, used a sample-barcoded 5' primer plus a J-beta primer mix. Via MiXCR, TCRdb re-called the 5' RACE reads, giving one row per CDR3 protein. This sample carries approximately 800,000 distinct CDR3 sequences, more than 45% of them seen once, and the ten largest clones take roughly 22%. Source material: blood. These receptors were collected from a man younger than 45 in good health.

This clonotype came up a few times. This may stem from a read error, because a much larger clone lies one nucleotide away. The V and J genes are TRBV4-2 and TRBJ2-7; 7 nucleotides align to TRBD2. J was trimmed by 7 bases and V by 6 bases; bases with no gene match: 12. Germline V CDR1 and CDR2: LGHNA, YNFKEQ. This CDR3 has 14 residues. The DNA for the CDR3 is TGTGCCAGCAGTCGGACTAGTAAGGAGGGTGAGCAGTACTTC. Translation gives CASSRTSKEGEQYF.

Of note for this clonotype: With a much larger clone just one base away, this may be a read error. V and J are TRBV10-3 and TRBJ2-6; D uncertain. The V gene's germline CDR1 is ENHRY and CDR2 SYGVKD. The CDR3 extends over 18 amino acids. CDR3 sequence: CAISEDRVPLSGTNVLTF. The CDR3 DNA reads as TGTGCCATCAGTGAGGATCGCGTTCCGCTCTCTGGGACCAACGTCCTGACTTTC.

V usage is TRBV7-9 and J usage is TRBJ2-7; the D gene is possibly TRBD1 (6 bases). This CDR3 has 15 residues. Trimming removed 4 bases from V and 4 bases from J, with 17 bases in between. Germline V gene data show CDR1 as SEHNR and CDR2 as FQNEAQ (reference sequence). The CDR3 DNA sequence: TGTGCCAGCAGCTCGGAGACAGGCCCCTTGTACGAGCAGTACTTC. Encoded protein: CASSSETGPLYEQYF.

The chain combines TRBV7-2 with TRBJ2-5, with a weak D call TRBD1 (6 bases). This CDR3 has 14 residues. The germline V and J ends were trimmed by 5 bases and 1 base, with 11 bases remaining between them. CDR1 SGHTA and CDR2 FQGNSA come from the germline V gene. The CDR3 nucleotides are TGTGCCAGCAGCCTTCAGGACAGCCAAGAGACCCAGTACTTC. Amino acid sequence: CASSLQDSQETQYF.

This clonotype was found a few times. The CDR3 protein is CASSLGVAGPYEQYF. CDR3 bases: TGCGCCAGCAGCTTGGGGGTAGCGGGCCCTTACGAGCAGTACTTC. The chain couples TRBV5-1 to TRBJ2-4; TRBD2 matches 7 bases. The DNA end is more similar to TRBJ2-7, so the J call may be wrong. CDR3 length equals 15 residues. In germline, CDR1 is SGHRS, CDR2 YFSETQ.

The chain links TRBV6-6 to TRBJ2-2; TRBD2 agrees at 10 bases. This CDR3 region has 16 residues. Germline V lookup: CDR1 MNHNY, CDR2 SVGAGI (reference sequence). J lost 7 bases, V lost 9 bases, and 14 bases had no gene match. The CDR3 spells CASREDLAGANGELFF. The CDR3 DNA is TGTGCCAGTAGGGAAGATCTAGCGGGAGCGAACGGGGAGCTGTTTTTT.

This sequence joins TRBV20-1 and TRBJ1-6; 11 positions match TRBD1. This CDR3 contains 19 residues. Per germline, CDR1 DFQATT and CDR2 SNEGSKA (reference sequence). J lost 0 bases, V lost 3 bases, and 10 bases had no gene match. CDR3 DNA: TGCAGTGCTAGTCCCGGGACAGGGGGGTTTAGCTCCTATAATTCACCCCTCCACTTT. Translated: CSASPGTGGFSSYNSPLHF.

This chain connects TRBV7-2 to TRBJ2-1, with D hard to call. Germline values: CDR1 SGHTA, CDR2 FQGNSA. V was trimmed by 2 bases and J by 7 bases, leaving 15 bases between them. This CDR3 has 15 amino acids. CDR3 in DNA: TGTGCCAGCAGCTTATTTCAGTACGTCAGGAATGAGCAGTTCTTC. The encoded protein is CASSLFQYVRNEQFF. Variable domain in full (rest from reference TRBV7-2 and TRBJ2-1): GAGVSQSPSNKVTEKGKDVELRCDPISGHTALYWYRQSLGQGLEFLIYFQGNSAPDKSGLPSDRFSAERTGGSVSTLTIQRTQQEDSAVYLCASSLFQYVRNEQFFGPGTRLTVL.

This clonotype showed up just a few times. V usage is TRBV29-1 and J usage is TRBJ2-7, with TRBD1 matching 10 bases. Trimming at V came to 6 bases and at J to 2 bases, leaving 13 bases not matched to a gene. The CDR3 sequence is 16 residues long. The germline gives CDR1 SQVTM, CDR2 ANQGSEA. The CDR3 DNA is TGCAGCGTAGCCGGGACAGGGGATCGATGGACCTACGAGCAGTACTTC. Protein product: CSVAGTGDRWTYEQYF.